Described below is a single T cell receptor (beta chain) sequence and its context. The target of this receptor is not known. There are no base qualities to consult, and no much larger clone falls within one base. The V and J ends are trimmed by 5 bases and 4 bases, leaving 16 bases between them. The germline V gene provides CDR1 SQVTM and CDR2 ANQGSEA. Reading from cysteine to phenylalanine, the CDR3 counts 14 amino acids. Just the 42-base CDR3 DNA is kept, in frame starting at base 1. This sample is part of a study of T-cell reconstitution after alpha-beta-depleted transplantation in children (dated by TCRdb to about 2016). About the investigation overall: T-cell immune reconstitution after TCRalphabeta/CD19-depleted allogeneic hematopoietic cell transplantation in children was quantitatively tracked in the study by means of TCR repertoire profiling.

The library was built by means of PCR. Data came from an Illumina HiSeq 2500. TCR library preparation used molecular barcoding, with unique molecular identifiers applied to normalize quantification of the TCRbeta repertoire. The raw public reads went through TCRdb reprocessing: fastp at Q25, MiXCR clone calling, in-frame beta chains kept. Each CDR3 protein gets just one entry, which takes the most common genes and DNA from the rows behind it. The sample table shows around 410,000 distinct CDR3 sequences, and roughly 10% are seen once. The biggest ten clones account for 4.5% to 7% of the sample. This sequence originates from a human donor who donated a stem cell graft to a child with acute myeloid leukemia. The rearranged chain carries TRBV29-1 and TRBJ2-3, with a tentative D gene TRBD2 over 5 matching bases. Sample: PBMCs from the stem cell graft donor, taken from the stem cell graft. In nucleotides, the sequence is TGCAGCGTTCAGTCCGAGGGAGATCCAGATACGCAGTATTTT. This sequence encodes CSVQSEGDPDTQYF.